The source of this T cell receptor (beta chain) is a study of cytomegalovirus exposure and HLA in healthy donors. Germline V gene lookup returns CDR1 SEHNR and CDR2 FQNEAQ (reference sequence). The CDR3 sequence is 13 residues long. Trimming stripped 5 bases from V and 10 bases from J, with 12 bases between. Amplification used 60 Vbeta primers and 13 Jbeta primers. The method was immunoSEQ multiplex PCR; TCRdb's version includes in-frame clones alone and lacks a portion of them. Among about 140,000 clones listed, roughly 88% were seen once. Input material: PBMCs. The TCR was taken from a woman aged 40 to 55 in good health and CMV-seronegative. J is TRBJ1-6 and V is TRBV7-9; D not resolved. This CDR3 is CASSPDLRSPLHF. CDR3 nucleotide sequence: TGTGCCAGCAGCCCCGACTTGAGATCACCCCTCCACTTT. The whole variable domain, filled in from reference TRBV7-9 and TRBJ1-6, reads DTGVSQNPRHKITKRGQNVTFRCDPISEHNRLYWYRQTLGQGPEFLTYFQNEAQLEKSRLLSDRFSAERPKGSFSTLEIQRTEQGDSAMYLCASSPDLRSPLHFGNGTRLTVT.